This is a list of T cell receptor beta chains from one sample in a study of CD8 T cells in Susac syndrome. TCRdb redid the calling of the immunoSEQ multiplex PCR reads with MiXCR, one entry per CDR3 protein. Of some 300,000 distinct CDR3 sequences listed, about nine tenths were seen once; the top ten hold around 0.18%. The sequenced material came from CD8+ T cells from PBMCs. The receptors derive from a human donor with multiple sclerosis. Both conserved end residues are part of each CDR3. A D gene is named only where the DNA matches it firmly. Clone sizes are given selectively: once, few, many, or a class where the clone is expanded.

J gene: TRBJ2-1
clone size: .
V gene: TRBV14
D gene: TRBD2
CDR3 protein: CASSQEGAGGSPYNEQFF
CDR3 DNA: TGTGCCAGCAGCCAAGAAGGGGCGGGAGGCTCCCCCTACAATGAGCAGTTCTTC

J gene: TRBJ2-1
clone size: .
V gene: TRBV7-3
D gene: .
CDR3 protein: CASSSPASSYNEQFF
CDR3 DNA: TGTGCCAGCAGCTCCCCGGCGAGCTCCTACAATGAGCAGTTCTTC

J gene: TRBJ2-1
clone size: .
V gene: TRBV28
D gene: TRBD2
CDR3 protein: CASSLGTSGSGVVPFF
CDR3 DNA: TGTGCCAGCAGTCTGGGGACTAGCGGGAGTGGGGTGGTGCCGTTCTTC

J gene: TRBJ2-2
clone size: .
V gene: TRBV20-1
D gene: TRBD2
CDR3 protein: CSARDRGRALTGELFF
CDR3 DNA: TGCAGTGCTAGAGATCGGGGGAGGGCCCTCACCGGGGAGCTGTTTTTT

J gene: TRBJ2-1
clone size: .
V gene: TRBV12-3/TRBV12-4
D gene: TRBD2
CDR3 protein: CASSLDSGSRNEQFF
CDR3 DNA: TGTGCCAGCAGTTTAGATAGCGGGAGTAGAAATGAGCAGTTCTTC

J gene: TRBJ2-2
clone size: .
V gene: TRBV9
D gene: .
CDR3 protein: CASSVAPGAGELFF
CDR3 DNA: TGTGCCAGCAGCGTAGCCCCGGGAGCCGGGGAGCTGTTTTTT

J gene: TRBJ1-2
clone size: .
V gene: TRBV30
D gene: .
CDR3 protein: CAWSVLGDGYTF
CDR3 DNA: TGTGCCTGGAGTGTACTAGGGGATGGCTACACCTTC

J gene: TRBJ1-2
clone size: .
V gene: TRBV5-1
D gene: .
CDR3 protein: CASTWGQSINYGYTF
CDR3 DNA: TGCGCCAGCACCTGGGGGCAGAGTATTAACTATGGCTACACCTTC

J gene: TRBJ2-7
clone size: .
V gene: TRBV27
D gene: TRBD1
CDR3 protein: CASSLSGQGVYEQYF
CDR3 DNA: TGTGCCAGCAGTTTATCGGGGCAGGGGGTTTACGAGCAGTACTTC

J gene: TRBJ1-1
clone size: .
V gene: TRBV7-6
D gene: .
CDR3 protein: CASNPGGVNTEAFF
CDR3 DNA: TGTGCCAGCAATCCGGGGGGGGTGAACACTGAAGCTTTCTTT

J gene: TRBJ1-1
clone size: few
V gene: TRBV4-1
D gene: .
CDR3 protein: CASSRGAGDTEAFF
CDR3 DNA: TGCGCCAGCAGCCGCGGAGCCGGGGACACTGAAGCTTTCTTT

J gene: TRBJ2-2
clone size: .
V gene: TRBV2
D gene: .
CDR3 protein: CASSDAGLLTGELFF
CDR3 DNA: TGTGCCAGCAGTGATGCGGGACTGTTAACCGGGGAGCTGTTTTTT

J gene: TRBJ2-7
clone size: .
V gene: TRBV7-9
D gene: TRBD1
CDR3 protein: CASSLETGGDEQYF
CDR3 DNA: TGTGCCAGCAGCTTAGAGACAGGGGGCGACGAGCAGTACTTC

J gene: TRBJ2-7
clone size: .
V gene: TRBV9
D gene: .
CDR3 protein: CASSLGGQGYNEQYF
CDR3 DNA: TGTGCCAGCAGCCTAGGGGGACAAGGGTATAACGAGCAGTACTTC

J gene: TRBJ1-2
clone size: once
V gene: TRBV15
D gene: .
CDR3 protein: CATSRVRGVPGYTF
CDR3 DNA: TGTGCCACCAGCAGAGTGCGTGGGGTTCCTGGCTACACCTTC

J gene: TRBJ1-1
clone size: .
V gene: TRBV30
D gene: .
CDR3 protein: CAWTLDRRNTEAFF
CDR3 DNA: TGTGCCTGGACCCTTGACAGGAGGAACACTGAAGCTTTCTTT

J gene: TRBJ2-1
clone size: .
V gene: TRBV19
D gene: .
CDR3 protein: CATRVGTEQFF
CDR3 DNA: TGTGCCACCAGGGTAGGGACTGAGCAGTTCTTC

J gene: TRBJ2-2
clone size: few
V gene: TRBV4-2
D gene: .
CDR3 protein: CASSQAPTGELFF
CDR3 DNA: TGTGCCAGCAGCCAAGCCCCCACCGGGGAGCTGTTTTTT

J gene: TRBJ2-7
clone size: .
V gene: TRBV20-1
D gene: TRBD2
CDR3 protein: CSASLAGGPRFSYEQYF
CDR3 DNA: TGCAGTGCTAGTCTAGCGGGAGGGCCCCGCTTCTCCTACGAGCAGTACTTC

J gene: TRBJ1-3
clone size: .
V gene: TRBV13
D gene: .
CDR3 protein: CASSLWGEFGNTIYF
CDR3 DNA: TGTGCCAGCAGCCTGTGGGGTGAATTTGGAAACACCATATATTTT

J gene: TRBJ2-5
clone size: .
V gene: TRBV5-4
D gene: .
CDR3 protein: CASRPRGSFGATQYF
CDR3 DNA: TGTGCCAGCAGACCCCGGGGCTCCTTTGGAGCGACCCAGTACTTC

J gene: TRBJ2-1
clone size: .
V gene: TRBV12-3/TRBV12-4
D gene: TRBD2
CDR3 protein: CASSSSGSGDEQFF
CDR3 DNA: TGTGCCAGCAGTTCCAGCGGGAGCGGCGATGAGCAGTTCTTC

J gene: TRBJ2-7
clone size: .
V gene: TRBV4-3
D gene: TRBD1
CDR3 protein: CASSQDGRQGDEQYF
CDR3 DNA: TGCGCCAGCAGCCAAGATGGACGACAGGGAGACGAGCAGTACTTC

J gene: TRBJ2-1
clone size: .
V gene: TRBV3-1
D gene: .
CDR3 protein: CASSTGRTTYNEQFF
CDR3 DNA: TGTGCCAGCAGCACAGGGAGGACTACCTACAATGAGCAGTTCTTC

J gene: TRBJ1-1
clone size: .
V gene: TRBV20-1
D gene: TRBD1
CDR3 protein: CSARDPDRGGTEAFF
CDR3 DNA: TGCAGTGCTAGAGACCCGGACAGGGGGGGCACTGAAGCTTTCTTT

J gene: TRBJ2-2
clone size: .
V gene: TRBV20-1
D gene: TRBD2
CDR3 protein: CSANSLAAIPNTGELFF
CDR3 DNA: TGCAGTGCTAATTCACTAGCGGCGATTCCGAACACCGGGGAGCTGTTTTTT

J gene: TRBJ1-3
clone size: .
V gene: TRBV5-4
D gene: .
CDR3 protein: CASSLTGYGSGNTIYF
CDR3 DNA: TGTGCCAGCAGCCTGACCGGATACGGCTCTGGAAACACCATATATTTT

J gene: TRBJ2-6
clone size: .
V gene: TRBV6-2/TRBV6-3
D gene: .
CDR3 protein: CASTSGSSGANVLTF
CDR3 DNA: TGTGCCAGCACCTCAGGGAGCTCTGGGGCCAACGTCCTGACTTTC

J gene: TRBJ2-3
clone size: .
V gene: TRBV10-3
D gene: .
CDR3 protein: CAISEGRDSTF
CDR3 DNA: TGTGCCATCAGTGAGGGACGGGACTCCACTTTT

J gene: TRBJ2-2
clone size: .
V gene: TRBV29-1
D gene: .
CDR3 protein: CSVYTQGTGELFF
CDR3 DNA: TGCAGCGTATACACCCAGGGCACCGGGGAGCTGTTTTTT

J gene: TRBJ1-4
clone size: few
V gene: TRBV7-2
D gene: TRBD1
CDR3 protein: CASRGGSGEKLFF
CDR3 DNA: TGTGCCAGCAGAGGGGGCTCTGGGGAAAAACTGTTTTTT

J gene: TRBJ2-5
clone size: .
V gene: TRBV29-1
D gene: .
CDR3 protein: CSVEFQGQTQYF
CDR3 DNA: TGCAGCGTTGAGTTCCAGGGTCAGACCCAGTACTTC

J gene: TRBJ2-3
clone size: once
V gene: TRBV13
D gene: .
CDR3 protein: CASALGGDTQYF
CDR3 DNA: TGTGCCAGCGCACTAGGGGGGGATACGCAGTATTTT

J gene: TRBJ1-1
clone size: few
V gene: TRBV11-2
D gene: .
CDR3 protein: CASSLAGEAFF
CDR3 DNA: TGTGCCAGCAGTTTGGCCGGGGAAGCTTTCTTT

J gene: TRBJ2-7
clone size: .
V gene: TRBV7-9
D gene: .
CDR3 protein: CASSLADNEQYF
CDR3 DNA: TGTGCCAGCAGCTTAGCAGACAACGAGCAGTACTTC

J gene: TRBJ2-1
clone size: .
V gene: TRBV6-1
D gene: TRBD2
CDR3 protein: CASSSPTGGSRYEQFF
CDR3 DNA: TGTGCCAGCAGCTCACCCACTGGCGGGAGTAGGTATGAGCAGTTCTTC

J gene: TRBJ2-7
clone size: .
V gene: TRBV5-6
D gene: TRBD2
CDR3 protein: CASSFRAGGPHEQYF
CDR3 DNA: TGTGCCAGCAGCTTTAGGGCGGGGGGGCCCCACGAGCAGTACTTC

J gene: TRBJ2-7
clone size: once
V gene: TRBV5-4
D gene: .
CDR3 protein: CASSPGTEVTYEQYF
CDR3 DNA: TGTGCCAGCAGCCCCGGGACGGAGGTCACCTACGAGCAGTACTTC

J gene: TRBJ2-1
clone size: .
V gene: TRBV10-3
D gene: .
CDR3 protein: CAISEVSYNEQFF
CDR3 DNA: TGTGCCATCAGTGAAGTCTCCTACAATGAGCAGTTCTTC

J gene: TRBJ2-1
clone size: once
V gene: TRBV28
D gene: .
CDR3 protein: CASSSVTGLVEQFF
CDR3 DNA: TGTGCCAGCAGTTCTGTCACAGGGTTGGTTGAGCAGTTCTTC

J gene: TRBJ2-1
clone size: once
V gene: TRBV28
D gene: .
CDR3 protein: CASSFLGDVRNEQFF
CDR3 DNA: TGTGCCAGCAGTTTTTTGGGGGACGTCCGCAATGAGCAGTTCTTC

J gene: TRBJ2-1
clone size: once
V gene: TRBV18
D gene: .
CDR3 protein: CASSPEYSSYNEQFF
CDR3 DNA: TGTGCCAGCTCACCAGAGTACAGCTCCTACAATGAGCAGTTCTTC

J gene: TRBJ2-7
clone size: .
V gene: TRBV4-2
D gene: .
CDR3 protein: CASSQTNYEQYF
CDR3 DNA: TGTGCCAGCAGCCAGACTAACTACGAGCAGTACTTC

J gene: TRBJ2-1
clone size: .
V gene: TRBV20-1
D gene: TRBD1
CDR3 protein: CSALFPGQGDEQFF
CDR3 DNA: TGCAGTGCTCTATTTCCGGGACAGGGAGATGAGCAGTTCTTC

J gene: TRBJ2-1
clone size: once
V gene: TRBV12-3/TRBV12-4
D gene: TRBD1
CDR3 protein: CASSSTGGLSYNEQFF
CDR3 DNA: TGTGCCAGCAGTTCGACAGGGGGCCTCTCCTACAATGAGCAGTTCTTC

J gene: TRBJ2-1
clone size: .
V gene: TRBV29-1
D gene: .
CDR3 protein: CSGVGTTSSLRYEQFF
CDR3 DNA: TGCAGCGGAGTGGGGACAACATCTAGTCTTAGGTATGAGCAGTTCTTC

J gene: TRBJ2-5
clone size: .
V gene: TRBV7-2
D gene: TRBD2
CDR3 protein: CASSLPQAGAPEETQYF
CDR3 DNA: TGTGCCAGCAGCTTACCTCAAGCGGGGGCCCCTGAAGAGACCCAGTACTTC

J gene: TRBJ1-1
clone size: .
V gene: TRBV29-1
D gene: .
CDR3 protein: CSVEAGMNTEAFF
CDR3 DNA: TGCAGCGTTGAAGCGGGGATGAACACTGAAGCTTTCTTT

J gene: TRBJ2-2
clone size: .
V gene: TRBV4-3
D gene: TRBD2
CDR3 protein: CASSQDTTSGRAGFGELFF
CDR3 DNA: TGCGCCAGCAGCCAAGATACGACTAGCGGGAGGGCCGGGTTCGGGGAGCTGTTTTTT

J gene: TRBJ1-5
clone size: .
V gene: TRBV27
D gene: TRBD1
CDR3 protein: CASSEGTGGQPQHF
CDR3 DNA: TGTGCCAGCAGTGAGGGCACAGGGGGTCAGCCCCAGCATTTT

J gene: TRBJ2-5
clone size: .
V gene: TRBV6-1
D gene: .
CDR3 protein: CASRRWGGTETQYF
CDR3 DNA: TGTGCCAGCAGACGATGGGGGGGCACAGAGACCCAGTACTTC

J gene: TRBJ2-7
clone size: .
V gene: TRBV6-2/TRBV6-3
D gene: .
CDR3 protein: CASSHGTIYEQYF
CDR3 DNA: TGTGCCAGCAGCCACGGGACGATCTACGAGCAGTACTTC

J gene: TRBJ2-3
clone size: .
V gene: TRBV19
D gene: .
CDR3 protein: CASSIAPTVTDTQYF
CDR3 DNA: TGTGCCAGTAGTATAGCCCCGACAGTCACAGATACGCAGTATTTT

J gene: TRBJ1-1
clone size: once
V gene: TRBV2
D gene: .
CDR3 protein: CASTGQISNTEAFF
CDR3 DNA: TGTGCCAGCACCGGACAGATTTCTAACACTGAAGCTTTCTTT